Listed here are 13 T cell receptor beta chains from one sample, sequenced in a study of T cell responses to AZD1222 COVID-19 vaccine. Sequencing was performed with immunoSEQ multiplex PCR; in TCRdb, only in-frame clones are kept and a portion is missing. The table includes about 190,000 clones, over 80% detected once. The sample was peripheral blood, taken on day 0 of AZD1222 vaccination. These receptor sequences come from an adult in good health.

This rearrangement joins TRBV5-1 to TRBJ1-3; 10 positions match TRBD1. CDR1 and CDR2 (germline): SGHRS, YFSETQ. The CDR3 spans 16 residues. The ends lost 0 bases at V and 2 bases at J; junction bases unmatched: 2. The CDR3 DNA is TGCGCCAGCAGCTTGGGTGGGACAGGGGCTGGAAACACCATATATTTT. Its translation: CASSLGGTGAGNTIYF.

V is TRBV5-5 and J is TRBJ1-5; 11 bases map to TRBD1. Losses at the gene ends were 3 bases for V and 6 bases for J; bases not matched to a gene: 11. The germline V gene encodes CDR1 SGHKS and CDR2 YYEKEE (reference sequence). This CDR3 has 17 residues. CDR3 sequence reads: CASSSSYGGQGGQPQHF. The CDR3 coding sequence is TGTGCCAGCAGCTCCTCCTATGGGGGACAGGGGGGTCAGCCCCAGCATTTT.

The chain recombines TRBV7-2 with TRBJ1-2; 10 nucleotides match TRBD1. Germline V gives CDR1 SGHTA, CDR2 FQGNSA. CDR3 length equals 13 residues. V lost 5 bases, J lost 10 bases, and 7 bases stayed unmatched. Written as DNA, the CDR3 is TGTGCCAGCAGCACTCGGGACAGGGGCCACTACACCTTC. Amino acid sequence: CASSTRDRGHYTF.

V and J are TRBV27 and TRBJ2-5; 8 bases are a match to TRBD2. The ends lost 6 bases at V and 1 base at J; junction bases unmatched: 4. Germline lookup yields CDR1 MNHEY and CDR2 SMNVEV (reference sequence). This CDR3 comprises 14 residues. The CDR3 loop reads CASSPRGAQETQYF. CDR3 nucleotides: TGTGCCAGCAGCCCGCGGGGGGCCCAAGAGACCCAGTACTTC.

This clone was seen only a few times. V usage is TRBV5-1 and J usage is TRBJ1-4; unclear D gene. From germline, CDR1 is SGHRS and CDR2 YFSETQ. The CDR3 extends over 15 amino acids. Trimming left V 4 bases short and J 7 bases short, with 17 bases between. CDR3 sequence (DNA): TGCGCCAGCAGCCCCTCCCCAGCGGGTAGTGAAAAACTGTTTTTT. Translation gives CASSPSPAGSEKLFF.

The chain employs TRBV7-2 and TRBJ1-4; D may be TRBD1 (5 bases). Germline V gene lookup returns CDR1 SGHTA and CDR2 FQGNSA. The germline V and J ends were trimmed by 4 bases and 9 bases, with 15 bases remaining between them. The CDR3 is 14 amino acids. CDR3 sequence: CASSSGTGFQKLFF. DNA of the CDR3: TGTGCCAGCAGCTCCGGGACCGGCTTTCAAAAACTGTTTTTT.

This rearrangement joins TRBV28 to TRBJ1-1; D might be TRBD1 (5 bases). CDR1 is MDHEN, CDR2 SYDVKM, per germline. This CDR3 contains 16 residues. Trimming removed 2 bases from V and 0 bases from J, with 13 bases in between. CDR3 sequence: CASSLTPGPLNTEAFF. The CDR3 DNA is TGTGCCAGCAGTTTAACCCCGGGACCCTTGAACACTGAAGCTTTCTTT. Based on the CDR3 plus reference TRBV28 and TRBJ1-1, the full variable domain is DVKVTQSSRYLVKRTGEKVFLECVQDMDHENMFWYRQDPGLGLRLIYFSYDVKMKEKGDIPEGYSVSREKKERFSLILESASTNQTSMYLCASSLTPGPLNTEAFFGQGTRLTVV.

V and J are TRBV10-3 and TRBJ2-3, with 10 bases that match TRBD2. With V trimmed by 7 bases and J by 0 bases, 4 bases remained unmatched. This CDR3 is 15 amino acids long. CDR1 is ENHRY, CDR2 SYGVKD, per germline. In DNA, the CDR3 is TGTGCCATCAACCCACTAGCGGGGAGCACAGATACGCAGTATTTT. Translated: CAINPLAGSTDTQYF.

CDR3 in amino acids: CASSEEYWNEQFF. CDR3 in DNA: TGTGCCAGCAGTGAAGAATATTGGAATGAGCAGTTCTTC. V gene TRBV6-1 combines with J gene TRBJ2-1; D remains ambiguous. V shed 1 base and J shed 7 bases, with 8 bases lying between them. The germline CDR1 and CDR2 sequences are MNHNS and SASEGT. This CDR3 contains 13 residues.

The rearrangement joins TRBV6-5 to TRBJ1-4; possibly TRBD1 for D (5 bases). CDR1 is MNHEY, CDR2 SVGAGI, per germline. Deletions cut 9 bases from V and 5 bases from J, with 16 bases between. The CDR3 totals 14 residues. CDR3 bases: TGTGCCAGTCTAGATCAGGGTGGAAATGAAAAACTGTTTTTT. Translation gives CASLDQGGNEKLFF.

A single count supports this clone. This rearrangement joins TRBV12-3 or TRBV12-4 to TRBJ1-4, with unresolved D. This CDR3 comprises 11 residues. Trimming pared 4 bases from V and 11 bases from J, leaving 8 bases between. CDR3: CASSWLGKLFF. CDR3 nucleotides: TGTGCCAGCAGTTGGCTGGGGAAACTGTTTTTT.

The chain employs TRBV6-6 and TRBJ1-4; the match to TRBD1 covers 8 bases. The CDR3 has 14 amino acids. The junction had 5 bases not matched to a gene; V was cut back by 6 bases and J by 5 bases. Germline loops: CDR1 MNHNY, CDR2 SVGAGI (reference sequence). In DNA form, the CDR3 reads TGTGCCAGCAGCCGGGACAGGCTGAATGAAAAACTGTTTTTT. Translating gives CASSRDRLNEKLFF.

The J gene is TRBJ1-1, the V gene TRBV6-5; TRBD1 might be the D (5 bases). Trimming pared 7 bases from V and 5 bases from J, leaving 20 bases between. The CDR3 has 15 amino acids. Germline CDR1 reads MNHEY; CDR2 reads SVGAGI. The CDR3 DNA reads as TGTGCCAGCATCCTTACTTGGAGGGGACGGACTGAAGCTTTCTTT. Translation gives CASILTWRGRTEAFF.